This record concerns one TCR beta chain sequence. This entry is derived from a study of blood T cell repertoires in COVID-19. The wider study: The study drew acute and convalescent COVID-19 samples from the United States, Italy and Spain. The cDNA or gDNA used as material had been derived from T cells, B-cell-depleted T cells, or PBMCs.

Germline V gene data show CDR1 as SGDLS and CDR2 as YYNGEE. This CDR3 contains 17 residues. Losses at the gene ends were 0 bases for V and 3 bases for J; bases not matched to a gene: 8. How the authors handled the data: From reference gene primer amplification, estimates of nucleated cell counts were derived. Here immunoSEQ multiplex PCR was the method, and the copy in TCRdb shows in-frame clones only, minus some. That table furnishes V, J and clone size, whereas the DNA furnished D and trimming. The sample holds about 150,000 clones, roughly nine tenths seen once. The sample comprised peripheral blood. This chain joins TRBV9 and TRBJ2-2, with 7 bases aligning to TRBD2. This clonotype originated in a woman in her forties with acute or convalescent COVID-19. CDR3 protein: CASSVDGGGAYTGELFF. CDR3 nucleotides: TGTGCCAGCAGCGTAGATGGCGGGGGTGCCTACACCGGGGAGCTGTTTTTT.